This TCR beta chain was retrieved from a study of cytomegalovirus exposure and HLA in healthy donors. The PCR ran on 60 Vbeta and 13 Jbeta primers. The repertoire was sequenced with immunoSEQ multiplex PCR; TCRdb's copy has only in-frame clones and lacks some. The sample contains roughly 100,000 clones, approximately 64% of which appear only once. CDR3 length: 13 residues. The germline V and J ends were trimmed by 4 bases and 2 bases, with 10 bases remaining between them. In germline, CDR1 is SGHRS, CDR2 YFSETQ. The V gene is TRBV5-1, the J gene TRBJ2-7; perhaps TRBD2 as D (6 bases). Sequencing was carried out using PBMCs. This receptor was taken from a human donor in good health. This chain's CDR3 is CASSKGLAYEQYF. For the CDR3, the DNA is TGCGCCAGCAGCAAGGGACTGGCCTACGAGCAGTACTTC.